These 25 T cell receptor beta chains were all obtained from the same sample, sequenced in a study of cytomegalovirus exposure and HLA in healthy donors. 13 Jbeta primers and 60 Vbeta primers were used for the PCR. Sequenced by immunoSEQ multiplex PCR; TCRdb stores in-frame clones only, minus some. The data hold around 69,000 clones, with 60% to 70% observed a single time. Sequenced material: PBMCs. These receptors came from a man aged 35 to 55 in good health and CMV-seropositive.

The CDR3 spells CASSSTGNYGYTF. DNA for the CDR3: TGCGCCAGCAGCTCAACGGGGAACTATGGCTACACCTTC. The chain employs TRBV5-1 and TRBJ1-2; D not certain. V gave up 3 bases and J gave up 2 bases, with 8 bases separating them. Germline V gene sequence: CDR1 SGHRS, CDR2 YFSETQ. The length of the CDR3 is 13 residues.

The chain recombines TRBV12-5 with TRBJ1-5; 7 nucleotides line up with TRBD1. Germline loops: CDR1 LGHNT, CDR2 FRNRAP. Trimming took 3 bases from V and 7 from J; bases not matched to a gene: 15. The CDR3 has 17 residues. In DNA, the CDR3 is TGTGCTAGTGGTTTCTTGGGACAGAAAAATTCCCACCAGCCCCAGCATTTT. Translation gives CASGFLGQKNSHQPQHF.

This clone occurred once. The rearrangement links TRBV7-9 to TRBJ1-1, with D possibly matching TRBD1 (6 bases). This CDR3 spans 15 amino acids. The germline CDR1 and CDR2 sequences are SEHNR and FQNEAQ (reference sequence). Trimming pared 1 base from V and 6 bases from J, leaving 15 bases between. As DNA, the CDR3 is TGTGCCAGCAGCTTAGTTGCAGGGGTTTTCGCTGAAGCTTTCTTT. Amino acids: CASSLVAGVFAEAFF.

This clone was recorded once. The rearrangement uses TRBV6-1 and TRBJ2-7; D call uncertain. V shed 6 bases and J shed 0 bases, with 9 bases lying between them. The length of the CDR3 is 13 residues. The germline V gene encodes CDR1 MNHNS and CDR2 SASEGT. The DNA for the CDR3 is TGTGCCAGCAGACCCTTGAGCTCCTACGAGCAGTACTTC. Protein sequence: CASRPLSSYEQYF.

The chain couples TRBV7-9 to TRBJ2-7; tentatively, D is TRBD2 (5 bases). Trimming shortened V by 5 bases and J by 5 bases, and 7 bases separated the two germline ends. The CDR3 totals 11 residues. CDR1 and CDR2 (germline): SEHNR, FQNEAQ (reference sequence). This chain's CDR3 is CASSGSNEQYF. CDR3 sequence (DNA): TGTGCCAGCAGCGGGAGCAACGAGCAGTACTTC.

The CDR3: CASSQRQGVPQHF. In DNA, the CDR3 is TGTGCCAGCAGCCAAAGACAGGGGGTGCCCCAGCATTTT. The chain uses TRBV7-2 and TRBJ1-5; 9 bases are shared with TRBD1. CDR1 is SGHTA and CDR2 is FQGNSA in the germline V gene. The CDR3 contains 13 residues. After removal of 5 bases from V and 9 bases from J, the junction contained 5 bases not matched to a gene.

CDR3 amino acids: CASSPGGRLVGYTF. CDR3 DNA: TGCGCCAGCAGCCCTGGCGGCAGATTGGTTGGCTACACCTTC. This chain links TRBV5-1 with TRBJ1-2; unclear D gene. Trimming stripped 4 bases from V and 7 bases from J, with 17 bases between. From germline, CDR1 is SGHRS and CDR2 YFSETQ. This CDR3 spans 14 amino acids.

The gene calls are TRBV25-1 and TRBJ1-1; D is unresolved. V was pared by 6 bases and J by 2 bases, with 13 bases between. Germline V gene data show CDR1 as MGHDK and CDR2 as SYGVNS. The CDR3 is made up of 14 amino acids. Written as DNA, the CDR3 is TGTGCCAGCAGCGTTTCCCCGAGAAACACTGAAGCTTTCTTT. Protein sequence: CASSVSPRNTEAFF.

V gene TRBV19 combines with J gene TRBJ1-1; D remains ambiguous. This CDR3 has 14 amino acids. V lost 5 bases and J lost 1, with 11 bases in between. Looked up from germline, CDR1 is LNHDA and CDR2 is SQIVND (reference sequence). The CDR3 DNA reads TGTGCCAGTAGTGCCCAGTGGGCGAACACTGAAGCTTTCTTT. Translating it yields CASSAQWANTEAFF.

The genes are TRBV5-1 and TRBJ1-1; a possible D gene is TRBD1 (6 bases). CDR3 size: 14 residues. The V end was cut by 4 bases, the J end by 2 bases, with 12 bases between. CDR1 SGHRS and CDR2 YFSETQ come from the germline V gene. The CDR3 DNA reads TGCGCCAGCAGCGCCACAGGGTTTAACACTGAAGCTTTCTTT. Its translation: CASSATGFNTEAFF.

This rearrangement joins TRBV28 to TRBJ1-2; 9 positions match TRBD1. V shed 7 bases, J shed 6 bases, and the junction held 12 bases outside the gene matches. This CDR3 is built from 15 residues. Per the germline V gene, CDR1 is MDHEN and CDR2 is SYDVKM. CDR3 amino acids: CASKLPGQGGDGYTF. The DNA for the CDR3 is TGTGCCAGCAAACTTCCGGGACAGGGCGGGGATGGCTACACCTTC.

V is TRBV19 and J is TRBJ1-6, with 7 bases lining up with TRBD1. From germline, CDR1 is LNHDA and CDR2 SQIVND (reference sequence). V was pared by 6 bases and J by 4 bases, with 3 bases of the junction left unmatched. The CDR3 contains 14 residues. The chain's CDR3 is CASRQGQYNSPLHF. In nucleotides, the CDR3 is TGTGCCAGTAGACAGGGGCAATATAATTCACCCCTCCACTTT.

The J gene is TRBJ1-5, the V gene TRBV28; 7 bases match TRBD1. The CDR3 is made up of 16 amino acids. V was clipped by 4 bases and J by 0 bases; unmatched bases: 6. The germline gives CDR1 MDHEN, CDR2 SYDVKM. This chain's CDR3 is CASSSGGDYSNQPQHF. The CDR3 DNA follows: TGTGCCAGCAGTTCAGGGGGAGACTATAGCAATCAGCCCCAGCATTTT.

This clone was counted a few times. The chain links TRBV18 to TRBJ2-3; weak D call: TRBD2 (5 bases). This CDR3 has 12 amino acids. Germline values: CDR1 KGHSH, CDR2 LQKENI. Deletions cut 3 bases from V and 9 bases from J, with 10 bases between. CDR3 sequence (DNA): TGTGCCAGCTCACCGACCCCGGGGACGCAGTATTTT. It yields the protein CASSPTPGTQYF. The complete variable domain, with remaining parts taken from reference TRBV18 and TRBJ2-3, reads NAGVMQNPRHLVRRRGQEARLRCSPMKGHSHVYWYRQLPEEGLKFMVYLQKENIIDESGMPKERFSAEFPKEGPSILRIQQVVRGDSAAYFCASSPTPGTQYFGPGTRLTVL.

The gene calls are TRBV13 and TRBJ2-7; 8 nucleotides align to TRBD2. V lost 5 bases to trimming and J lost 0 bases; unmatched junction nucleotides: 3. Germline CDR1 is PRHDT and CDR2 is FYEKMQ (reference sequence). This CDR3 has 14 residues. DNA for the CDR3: TGTGCCAGCAGCCGTAGCGGGGTCTCCTACGAGCAGTACTTC. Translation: CASSRSGVSYEQYF.

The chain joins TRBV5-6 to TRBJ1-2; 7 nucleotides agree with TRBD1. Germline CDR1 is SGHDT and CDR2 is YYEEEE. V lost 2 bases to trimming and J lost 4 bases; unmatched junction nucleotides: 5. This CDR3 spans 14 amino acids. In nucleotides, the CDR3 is TGTGCCAGCAGCTTTGACAGGGCCCCCTATGGCTACACCTTC. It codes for CASSFDRAPYGYTF.

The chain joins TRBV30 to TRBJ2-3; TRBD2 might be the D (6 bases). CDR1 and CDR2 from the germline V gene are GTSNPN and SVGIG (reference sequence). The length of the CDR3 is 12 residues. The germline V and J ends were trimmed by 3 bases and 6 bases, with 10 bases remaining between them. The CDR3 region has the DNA TGTGCCTGGAGCGCCGGAGGGGATACGCAGTATTTT. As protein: CAWSAGGDTQYF.

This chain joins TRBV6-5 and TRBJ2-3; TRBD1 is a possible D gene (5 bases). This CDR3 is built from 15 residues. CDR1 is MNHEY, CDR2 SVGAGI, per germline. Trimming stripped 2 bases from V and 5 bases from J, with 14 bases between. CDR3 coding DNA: TGTGCCAGCAGTTACGGGTCCCAGGGTCGAGATACGCAGTATTTT. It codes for CASSYGSQGRDTQYF.

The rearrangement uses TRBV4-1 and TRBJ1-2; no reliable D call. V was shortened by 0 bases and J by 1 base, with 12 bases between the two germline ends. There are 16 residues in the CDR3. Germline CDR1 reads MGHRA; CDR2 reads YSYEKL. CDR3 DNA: TGCGCCAGCAGCCAAGAAAGTGGAGGCGTTAACTATGGCTACACCTTC. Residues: CASSQESGGVNYGYTF.

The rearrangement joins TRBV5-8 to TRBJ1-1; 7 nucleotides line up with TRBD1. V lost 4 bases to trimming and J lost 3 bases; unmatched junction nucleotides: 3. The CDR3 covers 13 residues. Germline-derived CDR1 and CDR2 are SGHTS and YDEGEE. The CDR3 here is CASSVTGYTEAFF. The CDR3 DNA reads TGTGCCAGCAGCGTGACAGGGTACACTGAAGCTTTCTTT.

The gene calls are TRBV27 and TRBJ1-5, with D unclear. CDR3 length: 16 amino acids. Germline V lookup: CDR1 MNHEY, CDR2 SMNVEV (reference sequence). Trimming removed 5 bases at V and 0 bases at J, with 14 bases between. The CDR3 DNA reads TGTGCCAGCAGTCCCCTCGGCAGCGTTAGCAATCAGCCCCAGCATTTT. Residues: CASSPLGSVSNQPQHF.

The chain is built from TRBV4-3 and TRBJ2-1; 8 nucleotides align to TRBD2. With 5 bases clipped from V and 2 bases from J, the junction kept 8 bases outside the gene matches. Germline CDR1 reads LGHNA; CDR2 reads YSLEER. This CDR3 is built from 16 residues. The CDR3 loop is CASSIDSGGPYNEQFF. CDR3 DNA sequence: TGCGCCAGCAGCATCGACTCGGGGGGGCCCTACAATGAGCAGTTCTTC.

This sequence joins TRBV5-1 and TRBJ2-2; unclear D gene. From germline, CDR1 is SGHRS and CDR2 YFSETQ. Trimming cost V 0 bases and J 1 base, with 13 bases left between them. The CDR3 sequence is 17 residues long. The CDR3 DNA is TGCGCCAGCAGCTTGGTGGCGGTAACCGAGAACACCGGGGAGCTGTTTTTT. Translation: CASSLVAVTENTGELFF.

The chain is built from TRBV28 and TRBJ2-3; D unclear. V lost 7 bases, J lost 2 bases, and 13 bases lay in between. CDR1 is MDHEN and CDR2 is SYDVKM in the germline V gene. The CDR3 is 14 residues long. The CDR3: CASTFTRLTDTQYF. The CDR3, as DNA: TGTGCCAGCACTTTTACACGTCTCACAGATACGCAGTATTTT.

The CDR3 protein is CASSLTGVIVSQPQHF. CDR3 DNA sequence: TGTGCCAGCAGCCTCACAGGAGTAATCGTCAGTCAGCCCCAGCATTTT. The chain links TRBV4-2 to TRBJ1-5; D might be TRBD1 (5 bases). Trimming pared 4 bases from V and 6 bases from J, leaving 19 bases between. There are 16 residues in the CDR3. Germline assignment: CDR1 LGHNA and CDR2 YNFKEQ.